The next 6 T cell receptor beta chains were all read from a single sample in a study of vaccination and CD4 T cells after COVID-19. Treatment in this sample: roughly 10-day PBMC culture with coronavirus spike peptide pools or control peptides (ViraFEST assay). No antigen has been assigned to these receptors. The study sequenced cultured CD4+ T cell DNA using the Oncomine TCR Beta short-read assay. TCRdb re-called the PCR reads through MiXCR, storing one row per CDR3 protein. Seen here are 2,500 to 4,000 distinct CDR3 sequences, approximately 80% observed once, and the top ten hold around 21%. Material for sequencing was CD4+ T cells from blood, cultured in vitro. The receptors were gathered from a human donor who had recovered from COVID-19.

The chain has TRBV15 and TRBJ1-5, with unresolved D. Trimming shortened V by 1 base and J by 0 bases, and 4 bases separated the two germline ends. The germline V gene has CDR1 LNHNV and CDR2 YYDKDF (reference sequence). This CDR3 region has 14 residues. The CDR3 sequence: CATSRVGSNQPQHF. The CDR3 nucleotides are TGTGCCACCAGCAGAGTGGGTAGCAATCAGCCCCAGCATTTT.

The V call is TRBV5-1, the J call TRBJ2-1; 8 bases match TRBD2. Trimming took 6 bases from V and 6 from J; bases not matched to a gene: 5. CDR1 and CDR2 from the germline V gene are SGHRS and YFSETQ. This CDR3 comprises 13 residues. The CDR3, as DNA: TGCGCCAGCAAAAGACTAGCGCGCAATGAGCAGTTCTTC. It is translated as CASKRLARNEQFF.

The chain combines TRBV6-6 with TRBJ1-1; D is unresolved. The length of the CDR3 is 13 residues. Germline CDR1 is MNHNY and CDR2 is SVGAGI (reference sequence). The V and J ends lost 2 bases and 7 bases respectively, with 11 bases between them. CDR3 in DNA: TGTGCCAGCAGTTACCCCCAGGCAGGTGAAGCTTTCTTT. It specifies CASSYPQAGEAFF.

The gene calls are TRBV19 and TRBJ1-5; 7 bases are shared with TRBD1. V shed 6 bases and J 6 bases; nucleotides not matched to a gene: 8. CDR1 is LNHDA and CDR2 is SQIVND in the germline V gene (reference sequence). The CDR3 consists of 14 residues. The CDR3 DNA follows: TGTGCCAGTAGCCCCCTTACAGGGGTTCAGCCCCAGCATTTT. Amino acids: CASSPLTGVQPQHF.

This clonotype came up a few times. The V and J genes are TRBV29-1 and TRBJ2-1, with D possibly called TRBD1 or TRBD2 (5 bases each). V lost 3 bases and J lost 0, with 9 bases in between. The length of the CDR3 is 14 residues. CDR1 and CDR2 from the germline V gene are SQVTM and ANQGSEA. The CDR3 protein is CSVDRGGSYNEQFF. DNA for the CDR3: TGCAGCGTTGATCGTGGGGGCTCCTACAATGAGCAGTTCTTC.

The chain has TRBV19 and TRBJ1-3; no clear D. Trimming shortened V by 3 bases and J by 5 bases, and 5 bases separated the two germline ends. The CDR3 consists of 12 residues. Germline CDR1 LNHDA, CDR2 SQIVND (reference sequence). CDR3 sequence: CASSIRRNTIYF. The CDR3 DNA is TGTGCCAGTAGTATTCGGCGAAACACCATATATTTT.